This T cell receptor (beta chain) derives from a study of neoadjuvant anti-PD-1 for oral cavity cancer. Clones were sequenced by immunoSEQ multiplex PCR, and TCRdb holds only the in-frame ones, with some missing. The sample includes under 14,000 clones, under 65% of them seen just once. For this clone: The antigen is not known.

General observations from the study: Higher pretreatment blood Treg/Th17 ratios correlated with higher pretreatment blood and lower post-treatment tumor TCRbeta clonality.

Stage II-IVA oral cavity squamous cell carcinoma was new and untreated by systemic or radiation therapy. This sample comprised tumor tissue, obtained before nivolumab (anti-PD-1) treatment. The TCR originated in a person aged 40 to 85 with oral cavity squamous cell carcinoma.

The CDR3: CASSPLDLSGGGNTIYF. The CDR3 nucleotides read TGTGCCAGCAGTCCACTCGACCTCTCGGGAGGTGGAAACACCATATATTTT. The V and J genes are TRBV27 and TRBJ1-3; D is unclear. The CDR3 length is 17 residues. With 5 bases removed from V and 3 bases from J, the gap between germline ends came to 20 bases. Germline V gives CDR1 MNHEY, CDR2 SMNVEV (reference sequence).